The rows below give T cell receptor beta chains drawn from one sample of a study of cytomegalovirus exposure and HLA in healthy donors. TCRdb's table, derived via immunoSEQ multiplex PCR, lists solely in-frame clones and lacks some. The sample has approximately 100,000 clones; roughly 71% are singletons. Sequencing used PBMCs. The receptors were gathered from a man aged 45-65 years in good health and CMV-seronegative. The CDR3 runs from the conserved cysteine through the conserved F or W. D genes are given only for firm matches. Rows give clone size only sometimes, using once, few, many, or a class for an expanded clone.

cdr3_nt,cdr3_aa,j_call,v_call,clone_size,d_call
TGCGCCAGCAGCCAAAAGCCTAACCAAGAGACCCAGTACTTC,CASSQKPNQETQYF,TRBJ2-5,TRBV4-1,.,.
TGTGCCAGCAGTTTACATCCTAGCGGGAGCTCAAGTGATAATGAGCAGTTCTTC,CASSLHPSGSSSDNEQFF,TRBJ2-1,TRBV27,.,TRBD2
TGTGCCAGCAGCTTGCGGGGGGCCCCAGATACGCAGTATTTT,CASSLRGAPDTQYF,TRBJ2-3,TRBV5-4,few,.
TGTGCCAGCAGAGGACTAGCGGGGGGATTGCTCACAGATACGCAGTATTTT,CASRGLAGGLLTDTQYF,TRBJ2-3,TRBV2,.,TRBD2
TGTGCCAGCATTCGACAGGGGGACAATAATTCACCCCTCCACTTT,CASIRQGDNNSPLHF,TRBJ1-6,TRBV2,few,TRBD1
TGTGCCAGCGGTACCCGGGGTTTTGACGAGCAGTACTTC,CASGTRGFDEQYF,TRBJ2-7,TRBV5-8,.,.
TGTGCCAGCAGCTTAAGGAGGGGTTGGGATCAGCCCCAGCATTTT,CASSLRRGWDQPQHF,TRBJ1-5,TRBV11-2,.,.
TGTGCCAGCAGCGCACTAGCGGGGTCCACAGATACGCAGTATTTT,CASSALAGSTDTQYF,TRBJ2-3,TRBV9,.,TRBD2
TGTGCCTGTCTTCGGAACACTGAAGCTTTCTTT,CACLRNTEAFF,TRBJ1-1,TRBV28,.,.
TGTGCCAGCAGTGAAGGGACAGGGAGCTCCTACGAGCAGTACTTC,CASSEGTGSSYEQYF,TRBJ2-7,TRBV6-1,many,TRBD1
TGTGCCAGTAGTACCCAACTGGCCTCGGGATACGAGCAGTACTTC,CASSTQLASGYEQYF,TRBJ2-7,TRBV19,.,.
TGTGCCAGCAGTTTCGACAGGGCGAACATTCAGTACTTC,CASSFDRANIQYF,TRBJ2-4,TRBV6-1,.,TRBD1
TGTGCCAGCAGTCCCCCGGGACAGGGGGCAGAGACTAACTATGGCTACACCTTC,CASSPPGQGAETNYGYTF,TRBJ1-2,TRBV5-6,.,TRBD1
TGTGCCAGTAGTATAGTGACTAGCGGGAGTAGAGGGAATGAGCAGTTCTTC,CASSIVTSGSRGNEQFF,TRBJ2-1,TRBV19,.,TRBD2
TGTTCCAGCAGCTTGGAGGGGACGGTACTTAATTCACCCCTCCACTTT,CSSSLEGTVLNSPLHF,TRBJ1-6,TRBV7-9,.,.
TGTGCCAGTAGTTCGGGGGGCCTCTCCTACGAGCAGTACTTC,CASSSGGLSYEQYF,TRBJ2-7,TRBV19,.,.
TGTGCCAGTAGACCCTACTTCTCTGGGGCCAACGTCCTGACTTTC,CASRPYFSGANVLTF,TRBJ2-6,TRBV19,.,.
TGTGCCAGTAGTTCGCTCAGGGGTCAGCCCCAGCATTTT,CASSSLRGQPQHF,TRBJ1-5,TRBV19,.,.
TGCAGCGTTGAAGGGACTCCACTCCCAGATACGCAGTATTTT,CSVEGTPLPDTQYF,TRBJ2-3,TRBV29-1,few,.
TGTGCCAGCTCACCAAATACAGGGGACACTGAAGCTTTCTTT,CASSPNTGDTEAFF,TRBJ1-1,TRBV18,once,TRBD1
TGTGCCAGCAGTTCAACAGTAAACACTGAAGCTTTCTTT,CASSSTVNTEAFF,TRBJ1-1,TRBV6-1,few,.
TGTGCCAGCAGTGCAGGGACAGGGGGTGCCTATGGCTACACCTTC,CASSAGTGGAYGYTF,TRBJ1-2,TRBV6-1,.,TRBD1
TGTGCCAGCTCACCTCTTACAGGGACGGAGACCCAGTACTTC,CASSPLTGTETQYF,TRBJ2-5,TRBV18,.,.
TGTGCCGGCCAGGGTCCAGATACGCAGTATTTT,CAGQGPDTQYF,TRBJ2-3,TRBV30,.,.
TGTGCCAGCAGTGAACCGGGCTACACCTTC,CASSEPGYTF,TRBJ1-2,TRBV2,.,.
TGTGCCAGCAGCTTAAGGAGGACCTCCTACGAGCAGTACTTC,CASSLRRTSYEQYF,TRBJ2-7,TRBV11-1,.,.
TGTGCCAGCAGCCAAGATCAGCGGACTAGCGGCCAAGACGAGCAGTACTTC,CASSQDQRTSGQDEQYF,TRBJ2-7,TRBV4-2,few,TRBD2
TGTGCCAGCAGCCTAACGGGTGACTATGGCTACACCTTC,CASSLTGDYGYTF,TRBJ1-2,TRBV6-5,.,.
TGTGCCAGCAGGGTCTCAGACTCTGGAAACACCATATATTTT,CASRVSDSGNTIYF,TRBJ1-3,TRBV13,.,.
TGTGCCAGCAGCCCGGGACAGGGCCAAGAGACCCAGTACTTC,CASSPGQGQETQYF,TRBJ2-5,TRBV6-5,.,TRBD1
TGTGCCAGCAGCAGAGGGACTTACGGCAATCAGCCCCAGCATTTT,CASSRGTYGNQPQHF,TRBJ1-5,TRBV7-8,.,.
TGTGCCAGCAGCTTAGGTAGCGGTTTATACAATGAGCAGTTCTTC,CASSLGSGLYNEQFF,TRBJ2-1,TRBV7-8,few,.
TGTGCCAGTAGTGCCCCAGGTAGCTCTGGGGCCAACGTCCTGACTTTC,CASSAPGSSGANVLTF,TRBJ2-6,TRBV19,.,.
TGTGCCAGCAGCCGCGTTTCTAGCGGGATTTATACGAGTGAGCAGTTCTTC,CASSRVSSGIYTSEQFF,TRBJ2-1,TRBV7-2,.,TRBD2
TGTGCCAGCCGGACCTCCACAGGGGCATACGGGGAGCTGTTTTTT,CASRTSTGAYGELFF,TRBJ2-2,TRBV5-5,.,TRBD1
TGTGCCAGCAGCCGATCGGGACTAGCGGGGGGGCCGGCAGATACGCAGTATTTT,CASSRSGLAGGPADTQYF,TRBJ2-3,TRBV4-2,once,TRBD2
TGTGCCAGCAGCAAAGCGCAAGGACTAGCGGGACCCGCCTACAATGAGCAGTTCTTC,CASSKAQGLAGPAYNEQFF,TRBJ2-1,TRBV21-1,.,.
TGTGCCAGCAGACTAACAGGGCCAAAGACCCAGTACTTC,CASRLTGPKTQYF,TRBJ2-5,TRBV6-1,.,.
TGTGCCACCAGCAGCCCCGGGACAGAAAATGAAAAACTGTTTTTT,CATSSPGTENEKLFF,TRBJ1-4,TRBV15,.,TRBD1
TGTGCCAGCAGCTCCCCGGGACAGGGTGGCCAGCCCCAGCATTTT,CASSSPGQGGQPQHF,TRBJ1-5,TRBV7-8,.,TRBD1
TGTGCCAGCAGTCCCTCCTGGCGGGGGGCCTACAATGAGCAGTTCTTC,CASSPSWRGAYNEQFF,TRBJ2-1,TRBV27,.,TRBD2
TGTGCCAGCAGCCAAGAGGGGTGGCGGACAACGCAGTATTTT,CASSQEGWRTTQYF,TRBJ2-3,TRBV14,.,.
TGCGCCAGCAGCCAAGTGGGGGGACAGGGAGGCGGGGAGCTGTTTTTT,CASSQVGGQGGGELFF,TRBJ2-2,TRBV4-1,.,TRBD1
TGTGCCAGCAGCACGGACAGTAGGACCGAGCAGTACTTC,CASSTDSRTEQYF,TRBJ2-7,TRBV5-6,few,.
TGTGCCAGCAGAAGTACAGGGGGGAACACCGGGGAGCTGTTTTTT,CASRSTGGNTGELFF,TRBJ2-2,TRBV11-2,.,TRBD1
TGTGCCAGTACCGCCGGGACAAGGGATCAGCCCCAGCATTTT,CASTAGTRDQPQHF,TRBJ1-5,TRBV19,.,.
TGCGCCAGCAGCCAAGAAGGAGCGGGAGGGTTTGGTGAGCAGTTCTTC,CASSQEGAGGFGEQFF,TRBJ2-1,TRBV4-3,few,TRBD2
TGCGCCAGCAGCCAAGGAGTAAGGGGAAACACCGGGGAGCTGTTTTTT,CASSQGVRGNTGELFF,TRBJ2-2,TRBV4-1,few,.
TGTGCCAGCAGCCGCATTAGCGGGAAATTCAATGAGCAGTTCTTC,CASSRISGKFNEQFF,TRBJ2-1,TRBV7-9,.,TRBD2
TGCGCCAGCAGCCGGGATTTCACAGATACGCAGTATTTT,CASSRDFTDTQYF,TRBJ2-3,TRBV5-1,.,.
TGTGCCAGCAGTTACGCAACAGCTCACACTGAAGCTTTCTTT,CASSYATAHTEAFF,TRBJ1-1,TRBV6-5,.,.
TGTGCCAGCAGCACTAGCGGGGGTAATACGCAGTATTTT,CASSTSGGNTQYF,TRBJ2-3,TRBV7-8,.,TRBD2